What follows are 10 T cell receptor beta chains derived from one specimen sequenced in a study of blood T cell repertoires in COVID-19 (dated by TCRdb to about 2020). Preparation of the library involved the immunoSEQ multiplex PCR assay. TCRdb took this table from immuneACCESS and kept in-frame rearrangements with V and J called. Such tables lack part of the clones; where checked against another copy, unresolved V genes explain under half of the gap, and the rest is unexplained. Within this sample are about 360,000 clones, with about 87% of them counted one time only. The ten largest clones take up roughly 1.4% of the sample. The sequenced sample consisted of PBMCs or T cells enriched from blood (not recorded which). The receptors were gathered from a man aged 25 to 40 who had recovered from COVID-19.

V is TRBV7-8 and J is TRBJ1-5; D is perhaps TRBD1 (6 bases). The germline CDR1 and CDR2 sequences are SGHVS and FQNEAQ. V lost 1 base, J lost 6 bases, and 19 bases lay in between. The CDR3 is 17 residues long. Here the CDR3 reads CASSLELGTMGSQPQHF. The CDR3 nucleotides are TGTGCCAGCAGCTTAGAGCTCGGGACAATGGGGAGTCAGCCCCAGCATTTT.

The genes are TRBV4-1 and TRBJ2-7; TRBD1 agrees at 9 bases. The CDR3 spans 12 residues. Germline lookup yields CDR1 MGHRA and CDR2 YSYEKL. Trimming cost V 5 bases and J 12 bases; bases outside gene matches: 8. The CDR3 here is CASSDRGGTPYF. In DNA, the CDR3 is TGCGCCAGCAGCGACAGGGGGGGGACCCCGTACTTC.

The CDR3 spells CASSRPGVGEKLFF. The CDR3 DNA reads TGCGCCAGCAGCCGACCAGGGGTAGGGGAAAAACTGTTTTTT. The chain uses TRBV4-1 and TRBJ1-4; D is perhaps TRBD1 (6 bases). With 4 bases removed from V and 8 bases from J, the gap between germline ends came to 14 bases. This CDR3 has 14 residues. Germline-derived CDR1 and CDR2 are MGHRA and YSYEKL.

This sequence joins TRBV6-2 or TRBV6-3 and TRBJ2-5; D is uncertain. Trimming removed 2 bases from V and 5 bases from J, with 6 bases in between. CDR1 and CDR2 (germline): MNHEY, SVGEGT. The CDR3 contains 12 residues. CDR3 sequence: CASSYAMETQYF. The CDR3 coding sequence is TGTGCCAGCAGTTACGCTATGGAGACCCAGTACTTC.

The chain uses TRBV6-5 and TRBJ1-4; TRBD1 might be the D (6 bases). Looked up from germline, CDR1 is MNHEY and CDR2 is SVGAGI. The germline V and J ends were trimmed by 7 bases and 3 bases, with 15 bases remaining between them. The CDR3 extends over 15 amino acids. The CDR3 is CASILGAGPNEKLFF. Here the CDR3 DNA reads TGTGCCAGCATATTGGGGGCCGGTCCTAATGAAAAACTGTTTTTT.

This chain links TRBV2 with TRBJ1-2; D might be TRBD1 (5 bases). The V end was cut by 6 bases, the J end by 0 bases, with 11 bases between. CDR1 SNHLY and CDR2 FYNNEI come from the germline V gene. The CDR3 extends over 14 amino acids. The CDR3 loop reads CASRLDTSNYGYTF. CDR3 DNA: TGTGCCAGCAGATTGGACACTTCTAACTATGGCTACACCTTC.

The gene calls are TRBV6-2 or TRBV6-3 and TRBJ1-1; 7 positions match TRBD1. After removal of 3 bases from V and 4 bases from J, the junction contained 5 bases not matched to a gene. The V gene's germline CDR1 is MNHEY and CDR2 SVGEGT. CDR3 length: 14 residues. CDR3 bases: TGTGCCAGCAGTTATGCAGGGGGGTTCACTGAAGCTTTCTTT. It is translated as CASSYAGGFTEAFF.

CDR3 sequence: CASTRGSEPQHF. In DNA, the CDR3 is TGTGCCAGTACTCGGGGTTCGGAGCCCCAGCATTTT. The chain is built from TRBV19 and TRBJ1-5; D unclear. V was pared by 7 bases and J by 8 bases, with 12 bases between. CDR3 length: 12 amino acids. The V gene's germline CDR1 is LNHDA and CDR2 SQIVND (reference sequence).

This chain's CDR3 is CASSYRQGNEKLFF. In DNA, the CDR3 is TGTGCCAGCAGCTACCGACAGGGAAACGAAAAACTGTTTTTT. The chain couples TRBV7-2 to TRBJ1-4; 7 positions match TRBD1. CDR3 length: 14 residues. After removal of 4 bases from V and 8 bases from J, the junction contained 7 bases not matched to a gene. Per germline, CDR1 SGHTA and CDR2 FQGNSA.

The V call is TRBV7-9, the J call TRBJ1-3, with 7 bases aligning to TRBD1. J was trimmed by 4 bases and V by 1 base; bases with no gene match: 4. The CDR3 extends over 15 amino acids. The germline V gene encodes CDR1 SEHNR and CDR2 FQNEAQ (reference sequence). CDR3 sequence: CASSLEQGEGNTIYF. The CDR3, as DNA: TGTGCCAGCAGCTTAGAGCAGGGGGAAGGAAACACCATATATTTT.